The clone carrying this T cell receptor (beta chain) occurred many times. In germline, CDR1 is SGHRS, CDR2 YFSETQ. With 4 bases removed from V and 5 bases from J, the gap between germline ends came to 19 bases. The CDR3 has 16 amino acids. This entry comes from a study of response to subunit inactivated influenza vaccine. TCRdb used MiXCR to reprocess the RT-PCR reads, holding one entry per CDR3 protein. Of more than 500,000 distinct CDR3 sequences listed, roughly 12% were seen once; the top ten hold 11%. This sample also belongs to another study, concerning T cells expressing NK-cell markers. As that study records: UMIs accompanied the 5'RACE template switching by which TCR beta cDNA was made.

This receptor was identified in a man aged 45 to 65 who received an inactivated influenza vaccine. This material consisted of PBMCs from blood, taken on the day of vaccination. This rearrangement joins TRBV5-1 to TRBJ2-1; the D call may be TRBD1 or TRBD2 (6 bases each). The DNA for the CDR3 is TGCGCCAGCAGCCTGCGGGGCCAACAGGGACACAATGAGCAGTTCTTC. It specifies CASSLRGQQGHNEQFF.